The following is a T cell receptor (beta chain) sequence with its context. The target antigen is unknown. The source material, RNA transcripts, was used to amplify TCR beta CDR3 regions. First-round RT-PCR targeting the TCR CDR3 was performed with the HTBI primer set. TCRdb recomputed calls from the multiplex PCR reads with MiXCR, one row per CDR3 protein. Here the sample spans under 550,000 distinct CDR3 sequences, 20% being singletons. Pregnant or lactating patients were excluded, as were those with uncontrolled infection or other autoimmune disease. Diagnosis relied on clinical symptoms, serum thyroxine and TRAb, thyroid ultrasound and orbital computed tomography. Germline trimming cut 5 bases from V and 5 bases from J; bases unmatched to any gene: 8. The CDR3 covers 15 residues. Germline assignment: CDR1 DFQATT and CDR2 SNEGSKA (reference sequence). The data are from a study of T cells in Graves' hyperthyroidism and ophthalmopathy.

The study, taken as a whole, reports: Model predictions of ophthalmopathy came a median approximately 6.2 months before onset. In the blood, most expanded thyroid clonotypes above 0.001 appeared as well.

Sequences were obtained from blood. The sequence was collected from a man aged 35 to 55 with Graves' ophthalmopathy. The chain joins TRBV20-1 to TRBJ2-7; 14 nucleotides line up with TRBD2. The CDR3 protein is CSAGGLAGALHEQYF. The CDR3 DNA reads TGCAGTGCTGGGGGACTAGCGGGAGCTCTCCACGAGCAGTACTTC.